The T cell receptor beta chain under discussion was sequenced for a study of T cell repertoires in cytomegalovirus infection. Points from the study as a whole: Cumulated frequencies of public TCR beta families served to identify carriers of CMV plus the relevant HLA. HLA-C-restricted CMV clonotypes gave the most frequent clonotype in two of eight donors.

Germline V CDR1 and CDR2: LGHNT, FRNRAP. The CDR3 has 15 amino acids. Trimming removed 6 bases from V and 5 bases from J, with 18 bases in between. One entry per CDR3 protein, called by TCRdb with MiXCR from the reads. The sample includes around 630,000 distinct CDR3 sequences, approximately 25% of them seen just once. Concerning this clonotype: Its antigen is currently unknown.

Material for sequencing was CD8+ T cells from PBMCs. V gene TRBV12-5 combines with J gene TRBJ2-3; either TRBD1 or TRBD2 may fit D (5 bases each). The source of this sequence is a human donor in good health (CMV status not recorded). Some clones in this sample may be carry-over from other donors' samples. CDR3 bases: TGTGCTAGTGGAGGGGAGAGGTTTGGGGAAGATACGCAGTATTTT. It is translated as CASGGERFGEDTQYF. Filled out from reference TRBV12-5 and TRBJ2-3, the complete variable domain reads DARVTQTPRHKVTEMGQEVTMRCQPILGHNTVFWYRQTMMQGLELLAYFRNRAPLDDSGMPKDRFSAEMPDATLATLKIQPSEPRDSAVYFCASGGERFGEDTQYFGPGTRLTVL.